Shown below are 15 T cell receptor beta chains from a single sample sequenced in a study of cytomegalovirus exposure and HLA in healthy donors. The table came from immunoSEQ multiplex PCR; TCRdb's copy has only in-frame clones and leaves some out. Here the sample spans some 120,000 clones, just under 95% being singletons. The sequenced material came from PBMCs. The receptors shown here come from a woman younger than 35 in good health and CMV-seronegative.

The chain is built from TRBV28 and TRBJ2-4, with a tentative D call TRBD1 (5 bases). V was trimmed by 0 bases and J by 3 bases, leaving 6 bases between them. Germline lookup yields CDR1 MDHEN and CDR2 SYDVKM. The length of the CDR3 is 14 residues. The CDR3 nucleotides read TGTGCCAGCAGTTTATGGGACAACAAAAACATTCAGTACTTC. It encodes CASSLWDNKNIQYF.

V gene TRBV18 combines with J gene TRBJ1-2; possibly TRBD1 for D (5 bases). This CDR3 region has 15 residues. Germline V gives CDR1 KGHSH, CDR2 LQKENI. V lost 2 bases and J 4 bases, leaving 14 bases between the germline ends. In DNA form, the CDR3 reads TGTGCCAGCTCACCAACGACAGATATGGGCTATGGCTACACCTTC. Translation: CASSPTTDMGYGYTF. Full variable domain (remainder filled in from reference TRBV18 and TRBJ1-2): NAGVMQNPRHLVRRRGQEARLRCSPMKGHSHVYWYRQLPEEGLKFMVYLQKENIIDESGMPKERFSAEFPKEGPSILRIQQVVRGDSAAYFCASSPTTDMGYGYTFGSGTRLTVV.

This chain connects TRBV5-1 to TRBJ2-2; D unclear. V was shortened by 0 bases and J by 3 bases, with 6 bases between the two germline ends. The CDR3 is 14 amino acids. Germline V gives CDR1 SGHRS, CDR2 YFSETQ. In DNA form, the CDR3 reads TGCGCCAGCAGCTTGGCGGTAGACACCGGGGAGCTGTTTTTT. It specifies CASSLAVDTGELFF.

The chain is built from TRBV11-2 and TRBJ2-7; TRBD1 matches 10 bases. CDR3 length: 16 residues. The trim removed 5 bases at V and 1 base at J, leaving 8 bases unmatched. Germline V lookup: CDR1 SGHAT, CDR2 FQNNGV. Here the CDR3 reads CASSPGGTGVSYEQYF. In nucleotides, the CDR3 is TGTGCCAGCAGCCCCGGAGGGACAGGGGTTTCCTACGAGCAGTACTTC.

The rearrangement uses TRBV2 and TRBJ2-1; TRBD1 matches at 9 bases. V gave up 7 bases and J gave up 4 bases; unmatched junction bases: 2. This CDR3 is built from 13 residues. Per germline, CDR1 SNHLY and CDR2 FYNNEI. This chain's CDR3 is CASTGQGYNEQFF. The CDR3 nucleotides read TGTGCCAGCACGGGACAGGGATACAATGAGCAGTTCTTC.

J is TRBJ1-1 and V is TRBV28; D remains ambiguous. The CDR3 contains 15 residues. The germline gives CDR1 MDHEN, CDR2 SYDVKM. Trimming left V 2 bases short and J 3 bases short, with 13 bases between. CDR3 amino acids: CASSLGRGTDTEAFF. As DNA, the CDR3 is TGTGCCAGCAGTTTAGGTCGCGGCACCGACACTGAAGCTTTCTTT.

CDR3 region: CASSRDTTYNEQFF. Here the CDR3 DNA reads TGTGCCAGCAGTCGGGACACCACCTACAATGAGCAGTTCTTC. The chain recombines TRBV6-5 with TRBJ2-1, with D perhaps matching TRBD1 (6 bases). V was cut by 5 bases and J by 2 bases, with 10 bases left in between. CDR3 length: 14 amino acids. The germline V gene encodes CDR1 MNHEY and CDR2 SVGAGI.

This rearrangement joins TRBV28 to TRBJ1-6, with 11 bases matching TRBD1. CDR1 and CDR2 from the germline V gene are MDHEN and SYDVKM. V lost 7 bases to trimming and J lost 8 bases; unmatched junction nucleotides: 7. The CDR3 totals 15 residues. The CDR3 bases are TGTGCCAGCAACCTCCCGGGACAGGGGGATTCACCCCTCCACTTT. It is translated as CASNLPGQGDSPLHF.

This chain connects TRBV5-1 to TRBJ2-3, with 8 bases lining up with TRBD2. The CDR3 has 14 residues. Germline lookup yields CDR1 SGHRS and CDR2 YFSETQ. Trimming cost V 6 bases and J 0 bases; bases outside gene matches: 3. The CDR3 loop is CASKVAGSTDTQYF. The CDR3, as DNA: TGCGCCAGCAAAGTAGCGGGGAGCACAGATACGCAGTATTTT.

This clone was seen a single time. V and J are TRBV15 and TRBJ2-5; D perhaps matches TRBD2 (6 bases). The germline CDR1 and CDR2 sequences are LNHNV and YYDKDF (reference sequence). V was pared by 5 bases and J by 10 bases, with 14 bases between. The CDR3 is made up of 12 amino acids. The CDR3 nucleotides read TGTGCCACCAGCTTGGGCGGGGAAGGCCAGTACTTC. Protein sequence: CATSLGGEGQYF. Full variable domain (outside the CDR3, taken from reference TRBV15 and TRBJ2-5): DAMVIQNPRYQVTQFGKPVTLSCSQTLNHNVMYWYQQKSSQAPKLLFHYYDKDFNNEADTPDNFQSRRPNTSFCFLDIRSPGLGDTAMYLCATSLGGEGQYFGPGTRLLVL.

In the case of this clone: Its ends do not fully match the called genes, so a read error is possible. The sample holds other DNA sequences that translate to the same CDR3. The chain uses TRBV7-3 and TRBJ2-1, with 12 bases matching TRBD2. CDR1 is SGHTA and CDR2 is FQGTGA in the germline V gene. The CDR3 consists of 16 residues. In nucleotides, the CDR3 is TGTGCCAGCAGCCTAACTAGCGGGGGGATATACAATGAGCAGTTCTTC. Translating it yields CASSLTSGGIYNEQFF.

The CDR3 here is CASSQDRRSRYGYTF. CDR3 nucleotide sequence: TGCGCCAGCAGCCAAGATCGGAGGTCACGCTATGGCTACACCTTC. This sequence joins TRBV4-1 and TRBJ1-2; D call uncertain. Germline lookup yields CDR1 MGHRA and CDR2 YSYEKL. V lost 0 bases and J 4 bases, leaving 12 bases between the germline ends. This CDR3 comprises 15 residues.

This CDR3 is CASSLSTGELFF. CDR3 in DNA: TGTGCCAGCAGTCTGAGTACCGGGGAGCTGTTTTTT. The chain joins TRBV2 to TRBJ2-2; D remains unclear. CDR1 and CDR2 (germline): SNHLY, FYNNEI. The CDR3 length is 12 residues. V was shortened by 5 bases and J by 5 bases, with 6 bases between the two germline ends.

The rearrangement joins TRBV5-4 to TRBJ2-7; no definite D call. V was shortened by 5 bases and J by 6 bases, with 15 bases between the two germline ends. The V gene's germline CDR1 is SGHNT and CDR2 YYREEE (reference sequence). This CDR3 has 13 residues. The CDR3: CASSSTFVGEQYF. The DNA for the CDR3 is TGTGCCAGCAGTTCTACCTTCGTTGGCGAGCAGTACTTC.

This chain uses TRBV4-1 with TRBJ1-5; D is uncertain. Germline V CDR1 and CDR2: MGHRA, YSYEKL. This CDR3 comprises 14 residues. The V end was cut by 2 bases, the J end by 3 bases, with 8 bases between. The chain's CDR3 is CASSQSGPNQPQHF. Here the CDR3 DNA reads TGCGCCAGCAGCCAATCAGGCCCCAATCAGCCCCAGCATTTT.